The next 21 T cell receptor beta chains were all read from a single sample in a study of T-cell memory formation after mild COVID-19. From the 5' RACE reads, TCRdb called clonotypes with MiXCR, one entry per CDR3 protein. The sample holds about 120,000 distinct CDR3 sequences, approximately 16% seen once. The sample consisted of PBMCs or a T cell subset sorted from them (not recorded which). The source is an adult woman who had mild COVID-19 (a few samples of this study predate the infection). Cell type and time point are not known.

This chain links TRBV7-3 with TRBJ2-7; 8 positions match TRBD1. Per germline, CDR1 SGHTA and CDR2 FQGTGA. The junction had 5 bases not matched to a gene; V was cut back by 5 bases and J by 2 bases. The CDR3 sequence is 14 residues long. CDR3 residues: CASSQTGVAYEQYF. DNA of the CDR3: TGTGCCAGCAGCCAGACAGGGGTTGCCTACGAGCAGTACTTC. The whole variable domain, remainder taken from reference TRBV7-3 and TRBJ2-7, is GAGVSQTPSNKVTEKGKYVELRCDPISGHTALYWYRQSLGQGPEFLIYFQGTGAADDSGLPNDRFFAVRPEGSVSTLKIQRTERGDSAVYLCASSQTGVAYEQYFGPGTRLTVT.

The chain recombines TRBV5-4 with TRBJ2-3; the D gene could be TRBD1 or TRBD2 (5 bases each). Germline CDR1 SGHNT, CDR2 YYREEE (reference sequence). Trimming removed 2 bases from V and 3 bases from J, with 16 bases in between. CDR3 size: 16 residues. In DNA form, the CDR3 reads TGTGCCAGCAGCTTTGTCGTCTCAGGGAGTACAGATACGCAGTATTTT. Protein: CASSFVVSGSTDTQYF.

This clonotype has only a few counts. The CDR3 region has the DNA TGCGCCAGCAGCACGGGACTAGCGGGAGCGGAGACCCAGTACTTC. The encoded protein is CASSTGLAGAETQYF. The chain has TRBV5-1 and TRBJ2-5, with 14 bases that match TRBD2. The V segment lost 4 bases and the J segment 5 bases; nucleotides outside the gene matches: 4. Germline V lookup: CDR1 SGHRS, CDR2 YFSETQ. This CDR3 contains 15 residues.

This clonotype is a singleton in its sample. The V call is TRBV27, the J call TRBJ1-2, with a possible D match to TRBD1 (5 bases). V dropped 8 bases and J dropped 2 bases, with 15 bases sitting between them. CDR3 length: 14 amino acids. Germline lookup yields CDR1 MNHEY and CDR2 SMNVEV (reference sequence). CDR3 sequence reads: CASSTRGRNYGYTF. Here the CDR3 DNA reads TGTGCCAGCTCCACAAGGGGTCGGAACTATGGCTACACCTTC.

The rearrangement uses TRBV2 and TRBJ2-1; 8 positions match TRBD1. The CDR3 extends over 19 amino acids. Per germline, CDR1 SNHLY and CDR2 FYNNEI. V trimming: 5 bases; J trimming: 6 bases; junction bases outside the gene matches: 21. CDR3 sequence: CASSWSRDRKLKWVNEQFF. The CDR3 DNA sequence: TGTGCCAGCAGTTGGAGTCGGGACAGGAAATTGAAATGGGTCAATGAGCAGTTCTTC.

The rearrangement joins TRBV20-1 to TRBJ1-5, with 10 bases identical to TRBD1. V shed 3 bases, J shed 6 bases, and the junction held 2 bases outside the gene matches. Germline V CDR1 and CDR2: DFQATT, SNEGSKA (reference sequence). The CDR3 has 13 residues. The CDR3 nucleotides read TGCAGTGCTAGGGGACAGGGGAGTCAGCCCCAGCATTTT. The encoded protein is CSARGQGSQPQHF.

The rearrangement uses TRBV7-7 and TRBJ2-7; D unresolved. Trimming cost V 5 bases and J 6 bases, with 11 bases left between them. In germline, CDR1 is SSHAT, CDR2 FNYEAQ (reference sequence). The CDR3 extends over 12 amino acids. The CDR3 DNA sequence: TGTGCCAGCAGCCACCCAGGTGGCGAGCAGTACTTC. It specifies CASSHPGGEQYF.

This clonotype was observed a handful of times. The CDR3 nucleotides are TGCGCCAGCAGGGACAGACCTGATTCCTCCTACGAGCAGTACTTC. Translation gives CASRDRPDSSYEQYF. The chain uses TRBV5-1 and TRBJ2-7; tentatively, D is TRBD1 (6 bases). The CDR3 consists of 15 residues. V shed 5 bases and J shed 0 bases, with 15 bases lying between them. CDR1 and CDR2 (germline): SGHRS, YFSETQ.

This clonotype came up a few times. The chain joins TRBV7-9 to TRBJ2-5, with 13 nucleotides matching TRBD2. The CDR3 sequence is 16 residues long. The V segment lost 5 bases and the J segment 4 bases; nucleotides outside the gene matches: 7. Germline CDR1 is SEHNR and CDR2 is FQNEAQ (reference sequence). In DNA, the CDR3 is TGTGCCAGCAGCGTGGGACTAGCGGGATCCGGAGAGACCCAGTACTTC. Translating it yields CASSVGLAGSGETQYF.

This clonotype was picked up a small number of times. The chain couples TRBV5-1 to TRBJ2-5; 7 bases agree with TRBD2. This CDR3 has 15 amino acids. With 0 bases clipped from V and 2 bases from J, the junction kept 4 bases outside the gene matches. Germline V CDR1 and CDR2: SGHRS, YFSETQ. CDR3 loop: CASSLESSGQETQYF. Here the CDR3 DNA reads TGCGCCAGCAGCTTGGAGTCTAGCGGACAAGAGACCCAGTACTTC.

The chain is built from TRBV7-9 and TRBJ2-7; no clear D. This CDR3 contains 11 residues. Germline V gene data show CDR1 as SEHNR and CDR2 as FQNEAQ (reference sequence). V gave up 8 bases and J gave up 4 bases, with 9 bases separating them. The CDR3, as DNA: TGTGCCAGCGAACGGAGTTACGAGCAGTACTTC. Translation: CASERSYEQYF.

The genes are TRBV12-3 or TRBV12-4 and TRBJ1-1; D is unclear. This CDR3 is built from 13 residues. Trimming took off 8 bases at V and 0 bases at J, with 10 bases between the two ends. The CDR3, as DNA: TGTGCCAGCGCCGGGTCTATGAACACTGAAGCTTTCTTT. As protein: CASAGSMNTEAFF.

The chain has TRBV7-2 and TRBJ2-2; D not certain. The germline CDR1 and CDR2 sequences are SGHTA and FQGNSA. The germline V and J ends were trimmed by 3 bases and 5 bases, with 10 bases remaining between them. The CDR3 loop spans 14 amino acids. The CDR3 loop is CASSFGFLTGELFF. In DNA, the CDR3 is TGTGCCAGCAGCTTTGGCTTTCTTACCGGGGAGCTGTTTTTT.

In its sample, this clonotype was seen a few times. This CDR3 reads CASSVGEVEQFF. CDR3 DNA sequence: TGTGCCAGCAGCGTAGGGGAGGTTGAGCAGTTCTTC. The chain couples TRBV9 to TRBJ2-1, with a weak D call TRBD2 (6 bases). The germline V gene encodes CDR1 SGDLS and CDR2 YYNGEE. V lost 0 bases to trimming and J lost 9 bases, with 7 bases between them. The CDR3 runs to 12 residues.

The table lists this clonotype with many counts. The chain uses TRBV20-1 and TRBJ2-7; tentative D call: TRBD2 (5 bases). V shed 0 bases and J shed 2 bases, with 8 bases lying between them. The germline CDR1 and CDR2 sequences are DFQATT and SNEGSKA (reference sequence). The CDR3 is 13 residues long. This CDR3 reads CSARDGITYEQYF. DNA of the CDR3: TGCAGTGCTAGAGACGGGATCACCTACGAGCAGTACTTC.

The chain links TRBV13 to TRBJ2-1; TRBD1 matches 8 bases. V dropped 5 bases and J dropped 7; count of bases not matched to a gene: 4. The CDR3 loop spans 13 amino acids. Germline V gene lookup returns CDR1 PRHDT and CDR2 FYEKMQ (reference sequence). The CDR3 DNA follows: TGTGCCAGCAGCCCAGGGGGCGGGAATGAGCAGTTCTTC. It translates to CASSPGGGNEQFF.

This clonotype appeared a few times. This rearrangement joins TRBV20-1 to TRBJ2-7; the D gene could be TRBD1 or TRBD2 (6 bases each). CDR1 is DFQATT, CDR2 SNEGSKA, per germline (reference sequence). Trimming left V 0 bases short and J 2 bases short, with 17 bases between. The CDR3 is 16 amino acids. CDR3: CSARDGGGTEAYEQYF. As DNA, the CDR3 is TGCAGTGCTAGAGATGGGGGCGGGACGGAGGCCTACGAGCAGTACTTC.

This clonotype was seen just once. J is TRBJ2-3 and V is TRBV14; D gene uncertain. In germline, CDR1 is SGHDN, CDR2 FVKESK. Trimming took 0 bases from V and 6 from J, leaving 4 bases between them. The CDR3 is 12 residues long. The CDR3 here is CASSQDWDTQYF. DNA for the CDR3: TGTGCCAGCAGCCAAGATTGGGATACGCAGTATTTT.

CDR3 protein: CASSPEGGWTDTQYF. DNA for the CDR3: TGTGCCAGCAGTCCCGAGGGGGGGTGGACAGATACGCAGTATTTT. The rearrangement joins TRBV27 to TRBJ2-3, with TRBD2 as a possible D gene (7 bases). The CDR3 extends over 15 amino acids. Looked up from germline, CDR1 is MNHEY and CDR2 is SMNVEV (reference sequence). Deletions cut 5 bases from V and 3 bases from J, with 15 bases between.

This chain joins TRBV4-1 and TRBJ2-3; 13 bases are shared with TRBD2. J lost 9 bases, V lost 1 base, and 13 bases had no gene match. Germline assignment: CDR1 MGHRA and CDR2 YSYEKL. CDR3 length: 18 residues. CDR3 bases: TGCGCCAGCAGCCAAGGCCGCGCTAGGACTAGCGGGGGCGGAACGCAGTATTTT. The encoded protein is CASSQGRARTSGGGTQYF.

The chain couples TRBV6-5 to TRBJ2-5, with 9 bases identical to TRBD1. J gave up 4 bases and V 5 bases, and 5 bases lay outside the gene matches. CDR1 is MNHEY, CDR2 SVGAGI, per germline. The CDR3 contains 14 residues. In DNA form, the CDR3 reads TGTGCCAGCAGTAAACAGGGGGCTGGAGAGACCCAGTACTTC. This codes for CASSKQGAGETQYF.